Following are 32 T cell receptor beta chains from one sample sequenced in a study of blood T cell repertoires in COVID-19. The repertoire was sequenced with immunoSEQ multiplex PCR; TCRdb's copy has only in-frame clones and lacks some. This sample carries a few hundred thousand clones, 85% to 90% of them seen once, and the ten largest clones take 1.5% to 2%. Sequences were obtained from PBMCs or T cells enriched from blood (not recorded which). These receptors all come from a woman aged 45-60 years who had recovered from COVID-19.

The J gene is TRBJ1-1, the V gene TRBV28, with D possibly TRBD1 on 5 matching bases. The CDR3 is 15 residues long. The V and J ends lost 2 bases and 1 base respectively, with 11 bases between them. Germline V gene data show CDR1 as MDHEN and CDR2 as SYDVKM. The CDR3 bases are TGTGCCAGCAGTTTACCCGGACAAGGGAACACTGAAGCTTTCTTT. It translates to CASSLPGQGNTEAFF.

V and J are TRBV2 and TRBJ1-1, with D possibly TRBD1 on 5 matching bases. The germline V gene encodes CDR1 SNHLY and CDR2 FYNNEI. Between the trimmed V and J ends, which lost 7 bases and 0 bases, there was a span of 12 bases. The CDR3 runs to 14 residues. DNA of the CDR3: TGTGCCAGCAAGACAGACCGTATGAACACTGAAGCTTTCTTT. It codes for CASKTDRMNTEAFF.

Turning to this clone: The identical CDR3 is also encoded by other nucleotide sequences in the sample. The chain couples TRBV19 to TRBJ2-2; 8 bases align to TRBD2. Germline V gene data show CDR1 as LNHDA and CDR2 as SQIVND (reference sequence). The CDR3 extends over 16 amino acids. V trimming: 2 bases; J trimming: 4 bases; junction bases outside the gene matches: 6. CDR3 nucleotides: TGTGCCAGTAGTATATCGGCGGGAGGTGGCACCGGGGAGCTGTTTTTT. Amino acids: CASSISAGGGTGELFF.

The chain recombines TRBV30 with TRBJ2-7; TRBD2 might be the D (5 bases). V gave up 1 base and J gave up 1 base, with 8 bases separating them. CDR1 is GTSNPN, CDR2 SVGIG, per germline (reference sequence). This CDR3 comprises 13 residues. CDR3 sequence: CAWSGGVSYEQYF. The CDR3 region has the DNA TGTGCCTGGAGTGGGGGAGTGTCCTACGAGCAGTACTTC.

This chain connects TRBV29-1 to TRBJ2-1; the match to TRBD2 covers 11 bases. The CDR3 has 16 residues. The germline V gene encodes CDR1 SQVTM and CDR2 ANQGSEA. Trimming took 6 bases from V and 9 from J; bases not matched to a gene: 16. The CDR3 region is CSVGTGTSGLYSEQFF. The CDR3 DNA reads TGCAGCGTGGGGACTGGGACTAGCGGACTATATAGTGAGCAGTTCTTC.

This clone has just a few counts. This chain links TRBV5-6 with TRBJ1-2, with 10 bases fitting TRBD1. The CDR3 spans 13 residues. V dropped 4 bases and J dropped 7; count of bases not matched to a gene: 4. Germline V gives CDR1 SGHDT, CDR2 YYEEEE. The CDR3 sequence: CASSLGQGSGYTF. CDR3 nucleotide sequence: TGTGCCAGCAGCCTGGGACAGGGGTCTGGCTACACCTTC.

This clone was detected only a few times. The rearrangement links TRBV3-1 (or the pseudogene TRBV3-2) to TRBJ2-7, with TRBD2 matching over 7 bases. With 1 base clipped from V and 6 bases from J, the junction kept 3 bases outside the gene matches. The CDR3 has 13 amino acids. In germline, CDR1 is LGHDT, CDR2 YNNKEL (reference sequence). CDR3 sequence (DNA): TGTGCCAGCAGCCAAGTTAGGGAGGGCGAGCAGTACTTC. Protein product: CASSQVREGEQYF.

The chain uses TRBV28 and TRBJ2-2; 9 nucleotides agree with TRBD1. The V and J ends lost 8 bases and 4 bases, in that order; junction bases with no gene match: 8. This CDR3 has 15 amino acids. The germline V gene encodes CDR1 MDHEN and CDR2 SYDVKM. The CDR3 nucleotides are TGTGCCAGCGTCTACAGGGGGCTCGCCACCGGGGAGCTGTTTTTT. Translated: CASVYRGLATGELFF.

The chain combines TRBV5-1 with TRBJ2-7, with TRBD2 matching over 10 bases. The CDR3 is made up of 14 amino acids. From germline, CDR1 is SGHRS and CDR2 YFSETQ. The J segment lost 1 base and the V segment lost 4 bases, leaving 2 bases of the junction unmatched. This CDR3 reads CASSILAGSYEQYF. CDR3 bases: TGCGCCAGCAGCATACTAGCGGGGTCCTACGAGCAGTACTTC.

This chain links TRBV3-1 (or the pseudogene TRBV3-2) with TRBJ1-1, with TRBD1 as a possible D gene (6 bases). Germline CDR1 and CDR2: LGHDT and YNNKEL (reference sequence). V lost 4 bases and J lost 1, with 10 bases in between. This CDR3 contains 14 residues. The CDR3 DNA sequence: TGTGCCAGCAGCCTAAGGACAGCGAACACTGAAGCTTTCTTT. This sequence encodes CASSLRTANTEAFF.

This CDR3 is CASSPAYEQYF. For the CDR3, the DNA is TGTGCCAGCAGCCCCGCCTACGAGCAGTACTTC. The chain joins TRBV14 to TRBJ2-7; D gene unclear. Germline loops: CDR1 SGHDN, CDR2 FVKESK. V lost 4 bases and J 2 bases, leaving 3 bases between the germline ends. The CDR3 consists of 11 residues.

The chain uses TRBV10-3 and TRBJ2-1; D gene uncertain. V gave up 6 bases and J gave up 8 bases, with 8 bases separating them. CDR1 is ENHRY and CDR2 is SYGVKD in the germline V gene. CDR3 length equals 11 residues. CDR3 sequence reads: CAIRQEDEQFF. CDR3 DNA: TGTGCCATCAGGCAGGAAGATGAGCAGTTCTTC.

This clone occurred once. CDR3 region: CASSPSDRVVNTEAFF. CDR3 coding DNA: TGTGCCAGCAGCCCGAGCGACAGGGTAGTAAACACTGAAGCTTTCTTT. This chain links TRBV6-2 or TRBV6-3 with TRBJ1-1, with TRBD1 matching over 7 bases. V trimming: 6 bases; J trimming: 2 bases; junction bases outside the gene matches: 12. This CDR3 spans 16 amino acids. The germline V gene encodes CDR1 MNHEY and CDR2 SVGEGT.

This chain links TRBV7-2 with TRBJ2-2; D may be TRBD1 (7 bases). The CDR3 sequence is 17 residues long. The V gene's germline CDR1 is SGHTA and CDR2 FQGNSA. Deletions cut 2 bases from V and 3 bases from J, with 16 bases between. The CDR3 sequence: CASSLLFRGEYTGELFF. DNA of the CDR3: TGTGCCAGCAGCTTACTCTTCAGGGGGGAATACACCGGGGAGCTGTTTTTT. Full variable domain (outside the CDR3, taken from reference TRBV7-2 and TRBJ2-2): GAGVSQSPSNKVTEKGKDVELRCDPISGHTALYWYRQSLGQGLEFLIYFQGNSAPDKSGLPSDRFSAERTGGSVSTLTIQRTQQEDSAVYLCASSLLFRGEYTGELFFGEGSRLTVL.

In DNA form, the CDR3 reads TGCAGTGCTGCCAGGGAAGGCGAGCAGTACTTC. Its protein product is CSAAREGEQYF. The chain couples TRBV20-1 to TRBJ2-7, with D perhaps TRBD1 (5 bases). There are 11 residues in the CDR3. V lost 5 bases and J lost 6, with 11 bases in between. Germline values: CDR1 DFQATT, CDR2 SNEGSKA (reference sequence).

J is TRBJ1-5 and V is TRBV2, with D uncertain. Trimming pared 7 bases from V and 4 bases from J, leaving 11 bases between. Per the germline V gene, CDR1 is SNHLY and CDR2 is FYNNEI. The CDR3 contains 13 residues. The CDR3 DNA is TGTGCCAGCAAAAGACTGGTGAATCAGCCCCAGCATTTT. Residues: CASKRLVNQPQHF.

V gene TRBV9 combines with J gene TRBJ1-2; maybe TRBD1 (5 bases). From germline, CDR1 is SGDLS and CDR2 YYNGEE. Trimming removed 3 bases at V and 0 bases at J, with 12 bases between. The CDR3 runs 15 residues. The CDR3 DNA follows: TGTGCCAGCAGCGCGACAGCGGGAACTAACTATGGCTACACCTTC. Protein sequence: CASSATAGTNYGYTF.

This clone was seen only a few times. The CDR3 is CASSDKTGGETQYF. CDR3 nucleotide sequence: TGTGCCAGCAGTGACAAGACAGGGGGAGAGACCCAGTACTTC. This sequence joins TRBV6-4 and TRBJ2-5, with 9 positions matching TRBD1. V dropped 2 bases and J dropped 4; count of bases not matched to a gene: 2. The germline V gene encodes CDR1 MRHNA and CDR2 SNTAGT. This CDR3 spans 14 amino acids.

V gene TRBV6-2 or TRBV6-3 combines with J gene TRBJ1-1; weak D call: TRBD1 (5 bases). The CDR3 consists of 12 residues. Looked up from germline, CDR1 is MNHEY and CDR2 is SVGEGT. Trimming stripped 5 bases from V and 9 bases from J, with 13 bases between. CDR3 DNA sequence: TGTGCCAGCAGTCCATGGCAGGGTAAAGCTTTCTTT. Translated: CASSPWQGKAFF.

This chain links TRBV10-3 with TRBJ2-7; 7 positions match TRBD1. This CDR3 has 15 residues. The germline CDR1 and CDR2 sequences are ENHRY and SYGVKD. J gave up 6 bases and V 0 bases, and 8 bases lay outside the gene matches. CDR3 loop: CAISESTGSFFEQYF. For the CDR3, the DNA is TGTGCCATCAGTGAGTCGACAGGGAGTTTCTTCGAGCAGTACTTC.

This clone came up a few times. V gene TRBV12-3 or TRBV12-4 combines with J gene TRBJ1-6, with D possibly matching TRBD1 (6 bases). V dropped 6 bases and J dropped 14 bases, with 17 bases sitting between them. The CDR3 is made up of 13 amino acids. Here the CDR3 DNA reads TGTGCCAGCAGCCAACAGGGAGCATTGTCCCTCCACTTT. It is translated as CASSQQGALSLHF.

Here the CDR3 reads CASSPRGATSTDTQYF. As DNA, the CDR3 is TGTGCCAGCAGCCCCAGGGGGGCGACTAGCACAGATACGCAGTATTTT. The V and J genes are TRBV27 and TRBJ2-3; tentative D call: TRBD1 (7 bases). Per germline, CDR1 MNHEY and CDR2 SMNVEV (reference sequence). Trimming shortened V by 6 bases and J by 0 bases, and 16 bases separated the two germline ends. This CDR3 contains 16 residues.

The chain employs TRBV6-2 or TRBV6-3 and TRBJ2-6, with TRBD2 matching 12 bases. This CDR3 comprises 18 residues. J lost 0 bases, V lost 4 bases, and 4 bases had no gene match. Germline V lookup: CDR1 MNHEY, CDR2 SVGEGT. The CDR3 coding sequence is TGTGCCAGCAGTTGGGGACTAGCGGGCCTCTCTGGGGCCAACGTCCTGACTTTC. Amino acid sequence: CASSWGLAGLSGANVLTF.

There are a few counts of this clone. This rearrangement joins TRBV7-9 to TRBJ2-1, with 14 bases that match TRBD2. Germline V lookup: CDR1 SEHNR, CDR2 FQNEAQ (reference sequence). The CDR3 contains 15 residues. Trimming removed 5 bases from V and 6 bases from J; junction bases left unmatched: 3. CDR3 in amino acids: CASSRTSGRINEQFF. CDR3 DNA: TGTGCCAGCAGCCGGACTAGCGGGAGGATCAATGAGCAGTTCTTC.

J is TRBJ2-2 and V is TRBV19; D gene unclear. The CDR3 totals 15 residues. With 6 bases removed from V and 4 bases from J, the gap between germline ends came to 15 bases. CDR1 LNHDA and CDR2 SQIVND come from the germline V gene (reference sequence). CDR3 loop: CASSPQALPTGELFF. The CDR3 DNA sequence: TGTGCCAGTAGCCCCCAGGCCTTGCCCACCGGGGAGCTGTTTTTT.

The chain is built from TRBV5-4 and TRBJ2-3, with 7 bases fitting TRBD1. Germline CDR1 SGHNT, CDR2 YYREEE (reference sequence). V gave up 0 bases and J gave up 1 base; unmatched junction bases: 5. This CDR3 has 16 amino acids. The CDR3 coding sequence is TGTGCCAGCAGCTTGGATCCCACAGGGGGCACAGATACGCAGTATTTT. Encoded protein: CASSLDPTGGTDTQYF.

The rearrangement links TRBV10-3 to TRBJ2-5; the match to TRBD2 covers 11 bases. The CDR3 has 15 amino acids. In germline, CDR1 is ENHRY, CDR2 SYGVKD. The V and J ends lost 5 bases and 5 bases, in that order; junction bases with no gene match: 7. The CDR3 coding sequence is TGTGCCATCAGTCAGGGAATAGCGGGAGGGGAGACCCAGTACTTC. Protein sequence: CAISQGIAGGETQYF.

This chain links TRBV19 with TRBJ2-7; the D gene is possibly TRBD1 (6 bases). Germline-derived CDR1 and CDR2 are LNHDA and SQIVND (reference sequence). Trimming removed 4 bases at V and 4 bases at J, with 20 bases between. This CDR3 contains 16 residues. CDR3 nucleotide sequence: TGTGCCAGTAGTAAAAAATCCGGGACATTGACTTACGAGCAGTACTTC. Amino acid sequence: CASSKKSGTLTYEQYF.

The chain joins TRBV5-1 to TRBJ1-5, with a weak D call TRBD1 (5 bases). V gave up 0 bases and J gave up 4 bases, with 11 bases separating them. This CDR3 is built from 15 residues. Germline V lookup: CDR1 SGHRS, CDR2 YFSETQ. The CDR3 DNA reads TGCGCCAGCAGCTTGGAAGGGGTTAGGAATCAGCCCCAGCATTTT. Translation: CASSLEGVRNQPQHF.

Here the CDR3 DNA reads TGTGCCAGCAGCCTAGACAGGCCCTATGGCTACACCTTC. Residues: CASSLDRPYGYTF. The chain is built from TRBV2 and TRBJ1-2, with TRBD1 as a possible D gene (6 bases). Germline assignment: CDR1 SNHLY and CDR2 FYNNEI. The CDR3 is 13 amino acids. Trimming cost V 6 bases and J 4 bases, with 12 bases left between them.

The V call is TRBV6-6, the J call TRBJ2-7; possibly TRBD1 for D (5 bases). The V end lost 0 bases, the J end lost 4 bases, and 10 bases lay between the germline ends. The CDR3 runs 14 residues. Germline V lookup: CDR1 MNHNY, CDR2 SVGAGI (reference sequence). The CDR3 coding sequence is TGTGCCAGCAGTTACTCCGCAGGGCCTTACGAGCAGTACTTC. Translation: CASSYSAGPYEQYF.

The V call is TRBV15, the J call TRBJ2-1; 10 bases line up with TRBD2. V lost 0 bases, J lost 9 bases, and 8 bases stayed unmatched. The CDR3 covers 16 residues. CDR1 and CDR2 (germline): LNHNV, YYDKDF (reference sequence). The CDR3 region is CATSRDPAGGPGEQFF. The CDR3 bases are TGTGCCACCAGCAGAGATCCAGCGGGAGGGCCGGGTGAGCAGTTCTTC. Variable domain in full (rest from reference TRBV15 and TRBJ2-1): DAMVIQNPRYQVTQFGKPVTLSCSQTLNHNVMYWYQQKSSQAPKLLFHYYDKDFNNEADTPDNFQSRRPNTSFCFLDIRSPGLGDTAMYLCATSRDPAGGPGEQFFGPGTRLTVL.